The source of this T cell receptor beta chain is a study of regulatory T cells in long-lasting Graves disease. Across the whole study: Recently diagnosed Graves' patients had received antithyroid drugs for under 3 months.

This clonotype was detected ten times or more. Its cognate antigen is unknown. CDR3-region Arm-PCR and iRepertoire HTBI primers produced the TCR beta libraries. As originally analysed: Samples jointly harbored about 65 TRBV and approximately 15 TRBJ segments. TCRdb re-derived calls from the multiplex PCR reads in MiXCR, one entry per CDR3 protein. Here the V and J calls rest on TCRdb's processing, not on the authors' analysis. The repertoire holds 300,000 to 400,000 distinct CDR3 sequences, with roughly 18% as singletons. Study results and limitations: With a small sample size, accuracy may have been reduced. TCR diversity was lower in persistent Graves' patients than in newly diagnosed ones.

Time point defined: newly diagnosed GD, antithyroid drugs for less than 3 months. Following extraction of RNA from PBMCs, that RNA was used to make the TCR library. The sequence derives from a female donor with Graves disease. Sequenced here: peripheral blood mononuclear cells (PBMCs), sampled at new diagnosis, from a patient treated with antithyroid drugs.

The CDR3 here is CAISEPPGDEQYF. The CDR3 coding sequence is TGTGCCATCAGTGAGCCCCCCGGGGACGAGCAGTACTTC. This sequence joins TRBV10-3 and TRBJ2-7; maybe TRBD2 (5 bases). CDR3 length: 13 residues. V was shortened by 2 bases and J by 5 bases, with 10 bases between the two germline ends. Germline V CDR1 and CDR2: ENHRY, SYGVKD.